The clone carrying this TCR beta chain has just a few counts. The sample comes from a study of early T cells in non-severe SARS-CoV-2 infection. Trimming removed 3 bases at V and 13 bases at J, with 13 bases between. There are 12 residues in the CDR3. Germline assignment: CDR1 MRHNA and CDR2 SNTAGT. TCRdb reprocessed the 5' RACE reads via MiXCR and lists one record per CDR3 protein. Of tens of thousands of distinct CDR3 sequences in the sample, around 11% were seen once. Sequenced material: whole blood, taken at baseline. This chain connects TRBV6-4 to TRBJ2-4; D assignment may be TRBD1 or TRBD2 (5 bases each). The receptor's source is an adult who was a healthcare worker with PCR-confirmed SARS-CoV-2 infection or an uninfected control (not recorded which). CDR3 sequence (DNA): TGTGCCAGCAGTGAAGGGGACGGTTTACAGTACTTC. This sequence encodes CASSEGDGLQYF.